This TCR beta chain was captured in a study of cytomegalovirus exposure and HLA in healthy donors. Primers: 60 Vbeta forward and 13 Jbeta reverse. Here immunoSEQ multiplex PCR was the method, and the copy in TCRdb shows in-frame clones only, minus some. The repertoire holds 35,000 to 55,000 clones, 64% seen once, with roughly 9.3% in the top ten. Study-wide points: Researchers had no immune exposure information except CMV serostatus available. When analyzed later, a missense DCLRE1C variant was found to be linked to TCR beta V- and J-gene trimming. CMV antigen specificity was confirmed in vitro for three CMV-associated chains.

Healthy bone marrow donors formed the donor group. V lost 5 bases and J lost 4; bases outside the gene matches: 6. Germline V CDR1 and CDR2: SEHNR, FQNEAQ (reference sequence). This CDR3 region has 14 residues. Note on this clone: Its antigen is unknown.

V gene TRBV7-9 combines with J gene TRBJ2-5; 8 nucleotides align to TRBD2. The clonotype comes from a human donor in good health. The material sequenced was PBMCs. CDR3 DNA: TGTGCCAGCAGCCGGAGCGGGGGTTTAGAGACCCAGTACTTC. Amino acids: CASSRSGGLETQYF. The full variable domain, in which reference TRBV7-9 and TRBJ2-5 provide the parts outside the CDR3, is DTGVSQNPRHKITKRGQNVTFRCDPISEHNRLYWYRQTLGQGPEFLTYFQNEAQLEKSRLLSDRFSAERPKGSFSTLEIQRTEQGDSAMYLCASSRSGGLETQYFGPGTRLLVL.